Following are 16 T cell receptor beta chains from one sample sequenced in a study of cytomegalovirus exposure and HLA in healthy donors. The PCR made use of 60 Vbeta and 13 Jbeta primers. The data were produced by immunoSEQ multiplex PCR, yet TCRdb's version contains in-frame clones alone and is incomplete. The table lists approximately 100,000 clones, 76% of them singletons. The sequenced sample consisted of PBMCs. These receptors were taken from a woman aged 45-65 years in good health and CMV-seropositive.

In DNA form, the CDR3 reads TGTGCCAGCAGCTTAGCTCTAGCGGGGGGGCGCAATGAGCAGTTCTTC. Its translation is CASSLALAGGRNEQFF. J is TRBJ2-1 and V is TRBV7-8, with 12 bases fitting TRBD2. Germline trimming cut 0 bases from V and 6 bases from J; bases unmatched to any gene: 3. The germline gives CDR1 SGHVS, CDR2 FQNEAQ. The CDR3 loop spans 16 amino acids.

This chain links TRBV2 with TRBJ2-5, with D uncertain. V was shortened by 1 base and J by 5 bases, with 11 bases between the two germline ends. This CDR3 contains 14 residues. Germline V gene data show CDR1 as SNHLY and CDR2 as FYNNEI. The CDR3 loop reads CASSEDTHKETQYF. CDR3 in DNA: TGTGCCAGCAGTGAAGACACGCATAAGGAGACCCAGTACTTC.

Concerning this clone itself: The junction differs from germline at one of its ends, possibly a read error. This chain connects TRBV2 to TRBJ2-4; 7 bases are a match to TRBD1. Germline CDR1 SNHLY, CDR2 FYNNEI. The CDR3 is 15 amino acids. The CDR3 DNA sequence: TGTGCCAGCAGTTTCCCCGGGACAGCCAAAAACAGTCAGTACTTC. This translates into CASSFPGTAKNSQYF.

The genes are TRBV7-2 and TRBJ2-6, with 9 bases aligning to TRBD1. The CDR3 covers 15 residues. V lost 8 bases and J lost 3; bases outside the gene matches: 5. The V gene's germline CDR1 is SGHTA and CDR2 FQGNSA. CDR3 DNA: TGTGCCAGCGGGACAGGGAATTTTGGGGCCAACGTCCTGACTTTC. Amino acids: CASGTGNFGANVLTF.

This clone was recorded once. The chain combines TRBV6-4 with TRBJ2-7, with 9 bases aligning to TRBD1. Trimming removed 8 bases from V and 3 bases from J; junction bases left unmatched: 5. This CDR3 has 13 residues. CDR1 and CDR2 from the germline V gene are MRHNA and SNTAGT. The CDR3 protein is CASYDRGGYEQYF. The DNA for the CDR3 is TGTGCCAGCTACGACAGGGGGGGCTACGAGCAGTACTTC.

The rearrangement links TRBV7-9 to TRBJ1-2; D is uncertain. Between the trimmed V and J ends, which lost 1 base and 3 bases, there was a span of 3 bases. The CDR3 length is 12 residues. Germline assignment: CDR1 SEHNR and CDR2 FQNEAQ (reference sequence). The CDR3 DNA is TGTGCCAGCAGCTTAGTAGACTATGGCTACACCTTC. Translated, it gives CASSLVDYGYTF. The whole variable domain, remainder taken from reference TRBV7-9 and TRBJ1-2, is DTGVSQNPRHKITKRGQNVTFRCDPISEHNRLYWYRQTLGQGPEFLTYFQNEAQLEKSRLLSDRFSAERPKGSFSTLEIQRTEQGDSAMYLCASSLVDYGYTFGSGTRLTVV.

This clone showed up just once. The chain has TRBV5-1 and TRBJ2-5; 8 nucleotides agree with TRBD2. Germline lookup yields CDR1 SGHRS and CDR2 YFSETQ. J was trimmed by 5 bases and V by 0 bases; bases with no gene match: 6. The CDR3 consists of 15 residues. CDR3 DNA: TGCGCCAGCAGCTTGGTTCGGGGGGGCGATGAGACCCAGTACTTC. Translated: CASSLVRGGDETQYF.

About this clone itself: A junction boundary mismatches the germline segment, possibly from a read error. This sequence joins TRBV7-9 and TRBJ1-5, with 7 bases fitting TRBD1. CDR1 is SEHNR, CDR2 FQNEAQ, per germline (reference sequence). This CDR3 is 14 amino acids long. CDR3 amino acids: CSSSSLQGNQPQHF. In DNA, the CDR3 is TGTTCCAGCAGCTCGTTACAGGGGAATCAGCCCCAGCATTTT.

The V gene is TRBV4-1, the J gene TRBJ2-3; D perhaps matches TRBD1 (6 bases). Trimming pared 4 bases from V and 4 bases from J, leaving 9 bases between. The CDR3 sequence is 13 residues long. CDR1 and CDR2 from the germline V gene are MGHRA and YSYEKL. CDR3 nucleotides: TGCGCCAGCAGCCTAGGGACATCAGATACGCAGTATTTT. Protein sequence: CASSLGTSDTQYF.

This chain uses TRBV7-2 with TRBJ2-2; 10 bases fit TRBD2. The CDR3 contains 16 residues. The germline gives CDR1 SGHTA, CDR2 FQGNSA. Trimming removed 6 bases from V and 4 bases from J; junction bases left unmatched: 8. CDR3 nucleotides: TGTGCCAGCAGACTTGCTAGCGGGGGAGTCACCGGGGAGCTGTTTTTT. Translation: CASRLASGGVTGELFF. Drawing the rest from reference TRBV7-2 and TRBJ2-2, the complete variable domain is GAGVSQSPSNKVTEKGKDVELRCDPISGHTALYWYRQSLGQGLEFLIYFQGNSAPDKSGLPSDRFSAERTGGSVSTLTIQRTQQEDSAVYLCASRLASGGVTGELFFGEGSRLTVL.

The chain carries TRBV21-1 and TRBJ2-3; the table gives TRBD1 as D, unverified against the DNA. TRBV21-1 is termed a pseudogene. The CDR3 spans 17 residues. The CDR3 protein is CASSKEGTGGRTDTQYF. CDR3 in DNA: TGTGCCAGCAGCAAAGAAGGGACAGGGGGCCGCACAGATACGCAGTATTTT.

Here the CDR3 DNA reads TGTGCCAGCAGCTTTGGGGGACAGGGCCAAGAGACCCAGTACTTC. Residues: CASSFGGQGQETQYF. This chain uses TRBV7-6 with TRBJ2-5; 9 positions agree with TRBD1. This CDR3 has 15 amino acids. The germline gives CDR1 SGHVS, CDR2 FNYEAQ. V dropped 3 bases and J dropped 1; count of bases not matched to a gene: 3.

This chain links TRBV7-8 with TRBJ1-1; no clear D. The germline gives CDR1 SGHVS, CDR2 FQNEAQ. The CDR3 spans 13 residues. Trimming left V 2 bases short and J 6 bases short, with 10 bases between. The CDR3 protein is CASSLRESAEAFF. CDR3 nucleotide sequence: TGTGCCAGCAGCTTACGGGAAAGTGCTGAAGCTTTCTTT. Supplemented by reference TRBV7-8 and TRBJ1-1, the full variable domain reads GAGVSQSPRYKVAKRGQDVALRCDPISGHVSLFWYQQALGQGPEFLTYFQNEAQLDKSGLPSDRFFAERPEGSVSTLKIQRTQQEDSAVYLCASSLRESAEAFFGQGTRLTVV.

The CDR3 spells CASKAGPSSYNEQFF. The CDR3 bases are TGTGCCAGTAAAGCGGGCCCTAGCTCCTACAATGAGCAGTTCTTC. V usage is TRBV19 and J usage is TRBJ2-1; TRBD2 is a possible D gene (6 bases). Trimming left V 7 bases short and J 0 bases short, with 13 bases between. This CDR3 contains 15 residues. Germline V gene lookup returns CDR1 LNHDA and CDR2 SQIVND (reference sequence).

This clone appeared once. The chain employs TRBV5-1 and TRBJ1-2; TRBD1 aligns across 7 bases. CDR3 length: 13 residues. CDR1 and CDR2 from the germline V gene are SGHRS and YFSETQ. Trimming at V came to 2 bases and at J to 3 bases, leaving 1 base not matched to a gene. CDR3: CASSLGTDYGYTF. CDR3 sequence (DNA): TGCGCCAGCAGCTTAGGGACAGACTATGGCTACACCTTC.

This sequence joins TRBV2 and TRBJ2-7; D is uncertain. CDR1 SNHLY and CDR2 FYNNEI come from the germline V gene. This CDR3 spans 12 amino acids. Trimming took off 4 bases at V and 4 bases at J, with 8 bases between the two ends. CDR3 in amino acids: CASSAAGYEQYF. CDR3 coding DNA: TGTGCCAGCAGTGCCGCCGGGTACGAGCAGTACTTC.